This TCR beta chain originates from a study of cytomegalovirus exposure and HLA in healthy donors. Study-level points and caveats: TCR beta chains numbering about 160 were designated cytomegalovirus-associated. In an earlier analysis, about 87% or about 30%: the productive usage of most TCR beta V segments. Some V segments, including TRBV6-2 and TRBV6-3, were excluded as indistinguishable.

After removal of 5 bases from V and 2 bases from J, the junction contained 6 bases not matched to a gene. The CDR3 runs to 14 residues. Germline-derived CDR1 and CDR2 are SGHAT and FQNNGV. With respect to this clone: As yet, its antigen is unknown.

A multiplex PCR was run with 60 Vbeta primers and 13 Jbeta primers. Assay used: immunoSEQ multiplex PCR; TCRdb lists only in-frame clones, some missing. The sample lists over 250,000 clones, around 66% seen once, with approximately 2.3% in the top ten. Although they were nominally healthy when sampled, donors likely had unrecorded immune exposures. The clonotype was recovered from a female donor in good health and CMV-seronegative. The chain couples TRBV11-2 to TRBJ2-7; the match to TRBD1 covers 7 bases. The specimen sequenced was PBMCs. The CDR3 DNA reads as TGTGCCAGCAGCACCCGGGACAGACCCTACGAGCAGTACTTC. The encoded protein is CASSTRDRPYEQYF.